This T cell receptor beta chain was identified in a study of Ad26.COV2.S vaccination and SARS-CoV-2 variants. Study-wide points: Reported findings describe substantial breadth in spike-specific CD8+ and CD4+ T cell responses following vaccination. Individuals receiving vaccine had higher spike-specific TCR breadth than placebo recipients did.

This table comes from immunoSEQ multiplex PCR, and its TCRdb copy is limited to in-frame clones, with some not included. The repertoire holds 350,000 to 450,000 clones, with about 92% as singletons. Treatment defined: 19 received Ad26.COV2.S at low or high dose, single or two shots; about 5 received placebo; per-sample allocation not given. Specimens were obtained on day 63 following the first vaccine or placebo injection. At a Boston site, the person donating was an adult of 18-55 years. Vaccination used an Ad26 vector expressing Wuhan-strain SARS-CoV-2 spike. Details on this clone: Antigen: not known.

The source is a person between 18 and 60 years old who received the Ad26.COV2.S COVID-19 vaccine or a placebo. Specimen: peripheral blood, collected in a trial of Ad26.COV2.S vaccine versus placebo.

CDR3 residues: CASSLGAGRSYNEQFF. The CDR3 nucleotides are TGTGCCAGCAGTTTAGGAGCGGGCCGCTCCTACAATGAGCAGTTCTTC. The rearrangement uses TRBV27 and TRBJ2-1, with a tentative D call TRBD2 (6 bases). V was clipped by 2 bases and J by 0 bases, with 11 bases between them. CDR3 length equals 16 residues. CDR1 is MNHEY, CDR2 SMNVEV, per germline (reference sequence).